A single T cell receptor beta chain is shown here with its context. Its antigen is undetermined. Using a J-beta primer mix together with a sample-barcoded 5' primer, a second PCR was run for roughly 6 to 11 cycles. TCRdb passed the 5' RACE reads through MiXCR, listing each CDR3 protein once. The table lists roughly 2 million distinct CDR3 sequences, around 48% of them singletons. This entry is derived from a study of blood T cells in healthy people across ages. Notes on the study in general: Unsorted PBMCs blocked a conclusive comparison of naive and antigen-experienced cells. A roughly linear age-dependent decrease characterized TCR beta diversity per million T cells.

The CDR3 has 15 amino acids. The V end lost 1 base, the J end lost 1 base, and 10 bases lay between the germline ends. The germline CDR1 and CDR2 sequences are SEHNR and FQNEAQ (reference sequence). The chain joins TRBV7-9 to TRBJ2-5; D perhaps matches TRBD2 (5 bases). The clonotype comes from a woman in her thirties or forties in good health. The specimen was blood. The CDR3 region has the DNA TGTGCCAGCAGCTTAGTCGAGGGCACCCAAGAGACCCAGTACTTC. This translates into CASSLVEGTQETQYF.